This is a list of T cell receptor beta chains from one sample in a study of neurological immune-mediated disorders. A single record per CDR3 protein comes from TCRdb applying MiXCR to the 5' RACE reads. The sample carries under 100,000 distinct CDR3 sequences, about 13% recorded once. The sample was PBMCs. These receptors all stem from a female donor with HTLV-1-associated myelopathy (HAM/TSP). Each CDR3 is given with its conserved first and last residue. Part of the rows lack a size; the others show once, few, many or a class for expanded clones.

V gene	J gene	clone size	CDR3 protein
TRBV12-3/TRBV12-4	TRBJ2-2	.	CASSFTHAVELFF
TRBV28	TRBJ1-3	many	CASIGAGAGNTIYF
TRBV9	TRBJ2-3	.	CARSVGAERGSDTQYF
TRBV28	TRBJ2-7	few	CASSSHYLAGLSGGYF
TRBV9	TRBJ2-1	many	CASSVLGSGGPREQFF
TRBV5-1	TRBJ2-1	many	CASTLSGGDYNEQFF
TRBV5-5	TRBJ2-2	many	CASSPRFAGELFF
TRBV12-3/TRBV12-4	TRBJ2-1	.	CASSPLSGYNEQFF
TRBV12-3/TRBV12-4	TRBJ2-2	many	CASSPQIGNTGELFF
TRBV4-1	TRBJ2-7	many	CASSQDDRGGLEQYF
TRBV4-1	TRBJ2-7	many	CASSQAVRQGAYEQYF
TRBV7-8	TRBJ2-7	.	CASSLDLRENDYEQYF
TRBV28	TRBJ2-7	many	CATRETGGSYEQYF
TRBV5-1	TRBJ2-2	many	CASCRGPVGNTGELFF
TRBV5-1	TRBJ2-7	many	CASSWSNLGSYEQYF
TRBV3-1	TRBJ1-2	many	CASSQLPGNYGYTF
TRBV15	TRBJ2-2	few	CATSRDRGRITGELFF
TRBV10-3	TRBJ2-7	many	CASATGPAYEQYF
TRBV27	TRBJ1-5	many	CASSLGQGGVQPQHF
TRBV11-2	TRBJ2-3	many	CASSSTGGSSTDTQYF
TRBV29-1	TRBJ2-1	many	CSARTAESSYNEQFF
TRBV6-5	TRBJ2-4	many	CASRRAGAEAKNIQYF
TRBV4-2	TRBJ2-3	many	CASSQGGRNRGTDTQYF
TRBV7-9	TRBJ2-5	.	CASSWGSTGETQYF
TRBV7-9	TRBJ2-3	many	CASSSSSSGGTDTQYF
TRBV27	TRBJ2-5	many	CASRLLPGVQETQYF
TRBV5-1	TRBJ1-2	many	CASSPQMSPVPPWGYTF
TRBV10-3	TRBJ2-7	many	CAISVGTATHEQYF
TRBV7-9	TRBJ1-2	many	CASSLAASLSHGYTF
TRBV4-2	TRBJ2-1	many	CASSPTGASSYNEQFF
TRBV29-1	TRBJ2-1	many	CSVVSPSGGEQFF
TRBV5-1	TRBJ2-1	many	CASKRTGGGYNEQFF
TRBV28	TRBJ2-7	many	CASRLLPYEQYF
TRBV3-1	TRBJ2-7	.	CASSRDAPGQGPGQYF
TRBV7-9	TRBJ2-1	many	CASNPPGWDEQFF
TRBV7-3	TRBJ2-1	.	CASSSTGSEQFF
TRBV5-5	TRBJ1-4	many	CASSLGSRPLSTKEKLFF
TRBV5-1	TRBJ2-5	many	CASSLQGLEQETQYF
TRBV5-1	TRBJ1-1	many	CASTLGGSMNTEAFF
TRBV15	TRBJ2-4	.	CATSRDWVLGDIQYF
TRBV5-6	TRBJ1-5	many	CASSPGGVVNQPQHF
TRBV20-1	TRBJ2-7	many	CSARVPRVGTSYEQYF
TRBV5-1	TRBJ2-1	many	CASSSFSGGAVEQFF
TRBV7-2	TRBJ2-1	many	CASSASSGGVHEQFF
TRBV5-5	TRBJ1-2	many	CASSPTGEYGYTF
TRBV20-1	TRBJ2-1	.	CSASTAGPSNEQFF
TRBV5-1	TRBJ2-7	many	CASSFRAPPREQYF
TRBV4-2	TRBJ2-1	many	CASSQASSGGAPFSSYNEQFF
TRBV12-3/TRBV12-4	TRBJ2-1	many	CASSLNRDNEQFF
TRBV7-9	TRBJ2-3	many	CASSLFGVSDTQYF
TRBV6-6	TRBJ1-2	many	CASSYGQEYGYTF
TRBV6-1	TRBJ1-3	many	CASSFEAGNTIYF
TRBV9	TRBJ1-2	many	CASSALKNYGYTF
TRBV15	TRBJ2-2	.	CFTSRAGTGNTGELFF
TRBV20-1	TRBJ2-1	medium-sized	CSSRGLYNEQFF